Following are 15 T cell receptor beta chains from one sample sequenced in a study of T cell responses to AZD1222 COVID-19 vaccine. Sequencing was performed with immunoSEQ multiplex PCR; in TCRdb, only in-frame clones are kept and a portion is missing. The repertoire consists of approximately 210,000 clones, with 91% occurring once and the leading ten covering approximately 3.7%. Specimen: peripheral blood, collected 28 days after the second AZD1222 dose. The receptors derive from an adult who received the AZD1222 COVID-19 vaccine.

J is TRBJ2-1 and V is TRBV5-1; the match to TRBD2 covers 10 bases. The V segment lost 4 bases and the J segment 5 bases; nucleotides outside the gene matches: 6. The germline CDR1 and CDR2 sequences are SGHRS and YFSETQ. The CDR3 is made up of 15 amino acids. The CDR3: CASSPGLASNNEQFF. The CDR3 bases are TGCGCCAGCAGCCCGGGACTAGCGAGCAACAATGAGCAGTTCTTC.

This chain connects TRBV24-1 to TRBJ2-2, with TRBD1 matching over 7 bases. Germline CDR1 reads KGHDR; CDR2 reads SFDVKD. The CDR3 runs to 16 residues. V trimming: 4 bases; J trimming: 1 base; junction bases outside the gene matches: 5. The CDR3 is CATSDLGQVNTGELFF. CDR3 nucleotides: TGTGCCACCAGTGACCTTGGACAGGTGAACACCGGGGAGCTGTTTTTT.

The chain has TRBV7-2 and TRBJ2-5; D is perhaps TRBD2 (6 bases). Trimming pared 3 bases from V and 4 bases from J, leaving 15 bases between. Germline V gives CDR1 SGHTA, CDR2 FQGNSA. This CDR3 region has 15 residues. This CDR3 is CASSFGRLVGETQYF. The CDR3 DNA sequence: TGTGCCAGCAGCTTCGGCCGACTAGTAGGAGAGACCCAGTACTTC.

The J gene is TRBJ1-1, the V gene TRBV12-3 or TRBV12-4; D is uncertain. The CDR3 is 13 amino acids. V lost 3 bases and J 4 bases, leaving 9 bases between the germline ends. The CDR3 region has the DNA TGTGCCAGCAGTTTCGGTGATTTCACTGAAGCTTTCTTT. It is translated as CASSFGDFTEAFF.

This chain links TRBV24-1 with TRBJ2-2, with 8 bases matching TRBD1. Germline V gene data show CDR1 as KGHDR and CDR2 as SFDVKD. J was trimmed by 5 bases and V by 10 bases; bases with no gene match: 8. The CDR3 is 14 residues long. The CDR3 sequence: CATNGQGATGELFF. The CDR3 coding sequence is TGTGCCACAAATGGACAGGGAGCAACCGGGGAGCTGTTTTTT.

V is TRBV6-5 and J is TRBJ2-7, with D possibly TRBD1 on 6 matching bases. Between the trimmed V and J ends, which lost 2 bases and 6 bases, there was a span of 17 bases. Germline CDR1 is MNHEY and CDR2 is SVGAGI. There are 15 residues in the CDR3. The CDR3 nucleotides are TGTGCCAGCAGTTACCAGGGGAGCAGGGGTGGCGAGCAGTACTTC. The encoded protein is CASSYQGSRGGEQYF.

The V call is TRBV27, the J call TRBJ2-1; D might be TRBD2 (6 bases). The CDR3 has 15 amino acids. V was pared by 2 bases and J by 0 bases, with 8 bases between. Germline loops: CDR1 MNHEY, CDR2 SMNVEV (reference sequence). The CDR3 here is CASSLLGSSYNEQFF. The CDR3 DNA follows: TGTGCCAGCAGTTTACTCGGGAGCTCCTACAATGAGCAGTTCTTC.

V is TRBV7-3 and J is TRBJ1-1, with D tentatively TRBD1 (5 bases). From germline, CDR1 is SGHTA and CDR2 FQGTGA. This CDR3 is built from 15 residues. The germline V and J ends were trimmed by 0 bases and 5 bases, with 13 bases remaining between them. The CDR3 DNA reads TGTGCCAGCAGCTTAACAGTCGGGGGTAGAACTGAAGCTTTCTTT. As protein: CASSLTVGGRTEAFF.

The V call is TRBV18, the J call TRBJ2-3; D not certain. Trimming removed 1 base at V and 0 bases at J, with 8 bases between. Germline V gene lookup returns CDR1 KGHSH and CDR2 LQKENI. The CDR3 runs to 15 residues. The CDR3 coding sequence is TGTGCCAGCTCACCACTGACGCCTAGCACAGATACGCAGTATTTT. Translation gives CASSPLTPSTDTQYF.

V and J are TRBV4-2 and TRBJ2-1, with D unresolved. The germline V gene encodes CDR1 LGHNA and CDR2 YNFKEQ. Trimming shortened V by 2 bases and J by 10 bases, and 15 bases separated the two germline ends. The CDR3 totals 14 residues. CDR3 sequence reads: CASSQRLENLEQFF. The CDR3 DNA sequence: TGTGCCAGCAGCCAACGGTTAGAAAACCTGGAGCAGTTCTTC.

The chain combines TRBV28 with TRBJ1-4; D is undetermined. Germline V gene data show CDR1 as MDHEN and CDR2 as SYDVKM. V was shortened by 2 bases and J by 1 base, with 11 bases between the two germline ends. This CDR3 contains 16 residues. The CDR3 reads CASSLGDHGTNEKLFF. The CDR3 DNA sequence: TGTGCCAGCAGTTTAGGTGACCACGGAACTAATGAAAAACTGTTTTTT.

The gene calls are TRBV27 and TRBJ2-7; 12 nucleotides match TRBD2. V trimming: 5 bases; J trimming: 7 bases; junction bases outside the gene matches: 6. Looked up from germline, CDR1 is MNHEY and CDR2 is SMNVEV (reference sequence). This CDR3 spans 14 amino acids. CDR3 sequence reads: CASSPGLAGREQYF. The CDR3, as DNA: TGTGCCAGCAGTCCAGGACTAGCGGGAAGGGAGCAGTACTTC.

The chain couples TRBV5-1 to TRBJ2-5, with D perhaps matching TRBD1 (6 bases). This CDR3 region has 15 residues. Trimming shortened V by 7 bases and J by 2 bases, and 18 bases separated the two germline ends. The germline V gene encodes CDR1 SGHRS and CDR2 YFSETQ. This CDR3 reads CASSRLEGVQETQYF. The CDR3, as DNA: TGCGCCAGCTCTCGCCTTGAGGGGGTTCAAGAGACCCAGTACTTC. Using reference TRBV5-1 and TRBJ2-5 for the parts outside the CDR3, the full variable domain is KAGVTQTPRYLIKTRGQQVTLSCSPISGHRSVSWYQQTPGQGLQFLFEYFSETQRNKGNFPGRFSGRQFSNSRSEMNVSTLELGDSALYLCASSRLEGVQETQYFGPGTRLLVL.

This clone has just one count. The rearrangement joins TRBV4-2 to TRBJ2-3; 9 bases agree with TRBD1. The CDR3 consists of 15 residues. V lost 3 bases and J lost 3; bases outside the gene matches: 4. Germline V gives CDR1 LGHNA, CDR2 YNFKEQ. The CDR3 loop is CASSQRTGETDTQYF. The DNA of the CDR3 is TGTGCCAGCAGCCAGAGGACAGGGGAGACAGATACGCAGTATTTT.

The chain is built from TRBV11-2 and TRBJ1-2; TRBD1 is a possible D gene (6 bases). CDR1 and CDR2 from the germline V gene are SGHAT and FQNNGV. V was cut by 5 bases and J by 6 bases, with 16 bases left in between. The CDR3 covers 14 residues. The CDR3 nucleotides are TGTGCCAGCAGCGAGTGGGGGGCTCTGAATGGCTACACCTTC. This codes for CASSEWGALNGYTF.